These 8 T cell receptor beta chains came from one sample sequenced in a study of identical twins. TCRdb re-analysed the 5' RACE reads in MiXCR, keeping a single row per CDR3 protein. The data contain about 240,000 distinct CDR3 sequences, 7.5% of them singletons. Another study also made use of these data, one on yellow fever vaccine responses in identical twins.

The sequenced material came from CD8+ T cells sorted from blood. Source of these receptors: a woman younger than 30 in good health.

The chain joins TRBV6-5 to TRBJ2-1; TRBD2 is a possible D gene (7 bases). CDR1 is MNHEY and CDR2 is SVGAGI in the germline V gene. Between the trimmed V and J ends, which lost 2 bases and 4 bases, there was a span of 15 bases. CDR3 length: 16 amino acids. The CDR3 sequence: CASSYDGEGGYNEQFF. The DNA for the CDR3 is TGTGCCAGCAGTTACGATGGGGAGGGGGGGTACAATGAGCAGTTCTTC.

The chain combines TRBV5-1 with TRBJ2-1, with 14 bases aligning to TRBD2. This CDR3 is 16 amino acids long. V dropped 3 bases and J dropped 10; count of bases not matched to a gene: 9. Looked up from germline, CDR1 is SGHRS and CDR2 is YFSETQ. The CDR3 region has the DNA TGCGCCAGCAGCTGGGGGACTAGCGGGGGCGGTCGGGAGCAGTTCTTC. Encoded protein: CASSWGTSGGGREQFF. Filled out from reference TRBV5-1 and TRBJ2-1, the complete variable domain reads KAGVTQTPRYLIKTRGQQVTLSCSPISGHRSVSWYQQTPGQGLQFLFEYFSETQRNKGNFPGRFSGRQFSNSRSEMNVSTLELGDSALYLCASSWGTSGGGREQFFGPGTRLTVL.

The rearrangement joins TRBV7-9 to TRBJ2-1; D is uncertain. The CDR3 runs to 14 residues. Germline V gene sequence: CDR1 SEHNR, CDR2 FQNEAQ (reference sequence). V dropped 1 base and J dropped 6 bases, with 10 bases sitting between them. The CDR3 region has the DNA TGTGCCAGCAGCTTAGTGACGGATTCCAATGAGCAGTTCTTC. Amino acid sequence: CASSLVTDSNEQFF.

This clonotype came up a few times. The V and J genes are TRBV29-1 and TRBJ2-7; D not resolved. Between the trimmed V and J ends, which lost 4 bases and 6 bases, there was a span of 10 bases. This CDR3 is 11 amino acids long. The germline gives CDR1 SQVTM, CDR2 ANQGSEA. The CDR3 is CSVGDPREQYF. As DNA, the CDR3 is TGCAGCGTTGGCGACCCTCGCGAGCAGTACTTC.

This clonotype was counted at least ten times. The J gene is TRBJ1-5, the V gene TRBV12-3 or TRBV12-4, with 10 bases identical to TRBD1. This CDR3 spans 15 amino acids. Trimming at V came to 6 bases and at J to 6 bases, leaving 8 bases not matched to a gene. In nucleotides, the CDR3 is TGTGCCAGCAGCTTGGGACAGGGGTCCGCTCAGCCCCAGCATTTT. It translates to CASSLGQGSAQPQHF.

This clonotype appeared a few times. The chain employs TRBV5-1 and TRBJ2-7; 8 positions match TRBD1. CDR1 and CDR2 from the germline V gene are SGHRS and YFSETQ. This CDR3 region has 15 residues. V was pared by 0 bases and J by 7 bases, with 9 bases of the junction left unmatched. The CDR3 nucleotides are TGCGCCAGCAGCTTGGCCGGGCAGGGGGCGCGGGAGCAGTACTTC. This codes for CASSLAGQGAREQYF.

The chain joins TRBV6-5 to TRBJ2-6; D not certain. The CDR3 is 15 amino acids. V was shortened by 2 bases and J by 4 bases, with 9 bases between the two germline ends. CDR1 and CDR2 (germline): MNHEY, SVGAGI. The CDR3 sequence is CASSYELSGANVLTF. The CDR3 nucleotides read TGTGCCAGCAGTTACGAATTATCCGGGGCCAACGTCCTGACTTTC.

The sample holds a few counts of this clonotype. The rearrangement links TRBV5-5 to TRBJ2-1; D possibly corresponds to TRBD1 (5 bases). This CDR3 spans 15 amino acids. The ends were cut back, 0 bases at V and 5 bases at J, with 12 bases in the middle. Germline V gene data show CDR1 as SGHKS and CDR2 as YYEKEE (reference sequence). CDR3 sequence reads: CASSLDGAGDNEQFF. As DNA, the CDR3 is TGTGCCAGCAGCTTGGATGGGGCAGGAGACAATGAGCAGTTCTTC. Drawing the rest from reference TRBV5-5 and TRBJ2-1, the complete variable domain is DAGVTQSPTHLIKTRGQQVTLRCSPISGHKSVSWYQQVLGQGPQFIFQYYEKEERGRGNFPDRFSARQFPNYSSELNVNALLLGDSALYLCASSLDGAGDNEQFFGPGTRLTVL.